This T cell receptor (beta chain) is from a study of cytomegalovirus exposure and HLA in healthy donors. At the level of the study: Earlier, 100 million to 120 million unique TCR beta sequences were recovered from roughly 170 million T cells by an analysis. Findings of the study overall: TCR beta V- and J-gene trimming was later associated with a missense DCLRE1C variant. A later analysis showed that HLA-associated TCR beta chains had undergone more clonal expansion than equally common others.

This CDR3 contains 17 residues. The germline gives CDR1 MDHEN, CDR2 SYDVKM. Trimming cost V 7 bases and J 1 base, with 23 bases left between them. A multiplex PCR was run with 60 Vbeta primers and 13 Jbeta primers. Only in-frame clones appear in the TCRdb table, and some are missing; sequencing was by immunoSEQ multiplex PCR. The sample gives 77,000 or so clones, 60% to 85% of which show up once; roughly 1.7% is in the top ten. A word on this clone: Its cognate antigen is unknown.

Sequenced input: PBMCs. This TCR came from a man aged 35 to 55 in good health and CMV-seronegative. The chain has TRBV28 and TRBJ2-7; a possible D gene is TRBD1 (6 bases). CDR3 nucleotides: TGTGCCAGCACTACCGGGACACTAATTAGCCCATCCTACGAGCAGTACTTC. Encoded protein: CASTTGTLISPSYEQYF.